The 5 T cell receptor beta chains below all came from one sample that was sequenced in a study of T cells in Graves' hyperthyroidism and ophthalmopathy. TCR beta CDR3 region amplification was performed from RNA transcripts. The HTBI primer set served for first-round RT-PCR of the TCR CDR3. TCRdb re-derived calls from the multiplex PCR reads in MiXCR, one entry per CDR3 protein. The sample lists 560,000 or so distinct CDR3 sequences; about 20% were seen once. The specimen was blood. These receptors were taken from a man in his forties with Graves' ophthalmopathy.

This clonotype was counted at least ten times. The rearrangement links TRBV2 to TRBJ2-5, with 13 bases lining up with TRBD2. Germline V CDR1 and CDR2: SNHLY, FYNNEI. Trimming cost V 7 bases and J 5 bases; bases outside gene matches: 10. This CDR3 region has 16 residues. The CDR3, as DNA: TGTGCCAGCACATATGGACTAGCGGGAGTAGGGGAGACCCAGTACTTC. Translating gives CASTYGLAGVGETQYF.

This clonotype was seen ten or more times. This chain uses TRBV7-3 with TRBJ2-7; 8 nucleotides align to TRBD1. The germline V gene has CDR1 SGHTA and CDR2 FQGTGA. This CDR3 has 13 amino acids. The V segment lost 5 bases and the J segment 3 bases; nucleotides outside the gene matches: 3. The CDR3 nucleotides are TGTGCCAGCAGCCTTACAGGGGGCTACGAGCAGTACTTC. It is translated as CASSLTGGYEQYF.

The V and J genes are TRBV10-3 and TRBJ2-1, with D tentatively TRBD1 or TRBD2 (6 bases each). The length of the CDR3 is 15 residues. The V gene's germline CDR1 is ENHRY and CDR2 SYGVKD. With 6 bases removed from V and 5 bases from J, the gap between germline ends came to 17 bases. CDR3 in amino acids: CAIREGGLENNEQFF. The DNA of the CDR3 is TGTGCCATCAGGGAGGGGGGACTGGAGAACAATGAGCAGTTCTTC.

This clonotype has just a few counts. This rearrangement joins TRBV3-1 to TRBJ1-5; 7 bases are shared with TRBD1. The J segment lost 7 bases and the V segment lost 5 bases, leaving 5 bases of the junction unmatched. CDR1 LGHDT and CDR2 YNNKEL come from the germline V gene (reference sequence). This CDR3 has 13 amino acids. CDR3 DNA sequence: TGTGCCAGCAGCGGGGACAGCTGGCAGCCCCAGCATTTT. It codes for CASSGDSWQPQHF. The entire variable domain, with the rest obtained from reference TRBV3-1 and TRBJ1-5, is as follows: DTAVSQTPKYLVTQMGNDKSIKCEQNLGHDTMYWYKQDSKKFLKIMFSYNNKELIINETVPNRFSPKSPDKAHLNLHINSLELGDSAVYFCASSGDSWQPQHFGDGTRLSIL.

This sequence joins TRBV27 and TRBJ1-4; 7 nucleotides align to TRBD1. The V gene's germline CDR1 is MNHEY and CDR2 SMNVEV (reference sequence). V was pared by 8 bases and J by 0 bases, with 15 bases of the junction left unmatched. The CDR3 has 18 amino acids. The CDR3 DNA is TGTGCCAGCCGCCCTTCTCGGGAGGGGGCGCCAACTAATGAAAAACTGTTTTTT. Translated: CASRPSREGAPTNEKLFF.